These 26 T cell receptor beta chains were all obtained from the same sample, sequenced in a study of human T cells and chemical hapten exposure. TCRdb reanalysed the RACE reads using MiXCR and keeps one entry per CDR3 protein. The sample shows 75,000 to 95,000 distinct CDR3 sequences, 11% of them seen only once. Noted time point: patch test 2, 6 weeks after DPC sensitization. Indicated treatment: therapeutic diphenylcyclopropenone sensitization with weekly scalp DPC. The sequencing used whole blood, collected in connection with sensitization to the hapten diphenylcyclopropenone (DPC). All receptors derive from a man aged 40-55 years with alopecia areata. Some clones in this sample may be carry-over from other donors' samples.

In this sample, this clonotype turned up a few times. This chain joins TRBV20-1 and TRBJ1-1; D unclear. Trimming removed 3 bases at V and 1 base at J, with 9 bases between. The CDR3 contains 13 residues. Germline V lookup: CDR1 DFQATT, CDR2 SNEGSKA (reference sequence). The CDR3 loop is CSASRQRNTEAFF. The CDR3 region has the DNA TGCAGTGCTAGTCGACAAAGGAACACTGAAGCTTTCTTT.

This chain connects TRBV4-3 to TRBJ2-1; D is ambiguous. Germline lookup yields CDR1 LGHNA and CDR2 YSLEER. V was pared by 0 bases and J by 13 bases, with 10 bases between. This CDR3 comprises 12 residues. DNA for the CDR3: TGCGCCAGCAGCCAAGATAGCACCCCCCAGTTCTTC. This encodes CASSQDSTPQFF.

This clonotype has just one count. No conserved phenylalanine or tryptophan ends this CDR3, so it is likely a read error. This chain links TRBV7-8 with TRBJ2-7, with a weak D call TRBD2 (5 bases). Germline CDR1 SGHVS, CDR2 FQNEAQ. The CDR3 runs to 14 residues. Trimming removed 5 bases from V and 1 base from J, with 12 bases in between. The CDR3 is CASSRTGVSYEQYA. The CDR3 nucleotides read TGTGCCAGCAGCCGAACCGGGGTTTCCTACGAGCAGTACGCC.

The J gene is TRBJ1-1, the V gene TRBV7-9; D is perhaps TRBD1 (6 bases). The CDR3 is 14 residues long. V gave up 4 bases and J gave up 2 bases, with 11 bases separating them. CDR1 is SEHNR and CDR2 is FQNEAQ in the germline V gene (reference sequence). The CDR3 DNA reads TGTGCCAGCAGCTACTGGGACAAAAACACTGAAGCTTTCTTT. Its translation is CASSYWDKNTEAFF. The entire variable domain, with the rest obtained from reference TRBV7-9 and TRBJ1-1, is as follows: DTGVSQNPRHKITKRGQNVTFRCDPISEHNRLYWYRQTLGQGPEFLTYFQNEAQLEKSRLLSDRFSAERPKGSFSTLEIQRTEQGDSAMYLCASSYWDKNTEAFFGQGTRLTVV.

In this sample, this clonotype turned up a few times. The CDR3 reads CASSGSTDTQYF. The CDR3 DNA follows: TGTGCCAGCTCGGGCAGCACAGATACGCAGTATTTT. The chain recombines TRBV14 with TRBJ2-3; no definite D call. V lost 8 bases, J lost 0 bases, and 6 bases lay in between. This CDR3 has 12 amino acids. Germline V lookup: CDR1 SGHDN, CDR2 FVKESK.

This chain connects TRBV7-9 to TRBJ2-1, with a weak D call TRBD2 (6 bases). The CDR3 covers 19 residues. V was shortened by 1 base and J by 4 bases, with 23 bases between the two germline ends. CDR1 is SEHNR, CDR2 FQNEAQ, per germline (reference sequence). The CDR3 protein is CASSLVRGTRRGLYNEQFF. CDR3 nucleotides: TGTGCCAGCAGCTTAGTTCGGGGAACTCGGCGGGGCTTGTACAATGAGCAGTTCTTC.

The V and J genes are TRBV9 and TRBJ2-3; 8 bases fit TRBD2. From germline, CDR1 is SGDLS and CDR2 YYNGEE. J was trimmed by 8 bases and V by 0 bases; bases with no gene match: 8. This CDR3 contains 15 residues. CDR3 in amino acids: CASSVGSGGLPTQYF. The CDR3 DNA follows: TGTGCCAGCAGCGTAGGGAGCGGGGGTCTCCCTACGCAGTATTTT.

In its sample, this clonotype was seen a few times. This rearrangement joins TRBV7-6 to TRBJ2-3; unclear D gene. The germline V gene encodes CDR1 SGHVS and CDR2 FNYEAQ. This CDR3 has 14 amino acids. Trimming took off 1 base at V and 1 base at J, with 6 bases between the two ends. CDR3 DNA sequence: TGTGCCAGCAGCTTAGAGACCGGCACAGATACGCAGTATTTT. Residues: CASSLETGTDTQYF. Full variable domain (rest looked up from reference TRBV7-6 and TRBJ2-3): GAGVSQSPRYKVTKRGQDVALRCDPISGHVSLYWYRQALGQGPEFLTYFNYEAQQDKSGLPNDRFSAERPEGSISTLTIQRTEQRDSAMYRCASSLETGTDTQYFGPGTRLTVL.

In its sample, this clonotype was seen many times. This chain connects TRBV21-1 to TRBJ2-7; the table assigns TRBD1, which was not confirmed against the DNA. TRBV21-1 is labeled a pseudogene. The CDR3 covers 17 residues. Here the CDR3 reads CASGPGKYLNCAYEQYV. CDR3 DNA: TGTGCCAGCGGGCCAGGGAAGTATTTAAATTGTGCCTACGAGCAGTACGTC.

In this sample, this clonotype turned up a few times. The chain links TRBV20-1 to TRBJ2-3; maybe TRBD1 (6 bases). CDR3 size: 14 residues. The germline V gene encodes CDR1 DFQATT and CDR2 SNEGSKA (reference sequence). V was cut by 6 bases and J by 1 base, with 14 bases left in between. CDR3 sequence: CSAPDSLGTDTQYF. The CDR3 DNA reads TGCAGTGCGCCGGACAGTTTGGGCACAGATACGCAGTATTTT.

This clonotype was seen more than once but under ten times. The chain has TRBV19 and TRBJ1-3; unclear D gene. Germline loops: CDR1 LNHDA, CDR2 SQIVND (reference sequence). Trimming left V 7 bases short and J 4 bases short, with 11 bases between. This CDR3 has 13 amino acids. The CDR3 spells CASTNPRGNTIYF. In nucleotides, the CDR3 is TGTGCCAGTACCAACCCGCGGGGAAACACCATATATTTT.

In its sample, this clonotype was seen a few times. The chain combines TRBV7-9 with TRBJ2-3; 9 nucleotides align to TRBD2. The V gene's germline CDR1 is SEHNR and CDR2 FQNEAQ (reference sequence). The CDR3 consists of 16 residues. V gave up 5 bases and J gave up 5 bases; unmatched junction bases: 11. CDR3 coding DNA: TGTGCCAGCAGCACCTGGACCGGGACTAGCTTAGATACGCAGTATTTT. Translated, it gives CASSTWTGTSLDTQYF. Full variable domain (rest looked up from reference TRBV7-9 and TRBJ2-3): DTGVSQNPRHKITKRGQNVTFRCDPISEHNRLYWYRQTLGQGPEFLTYFQNEAQLEKSRLLSDRFSAERPKGSFSTLEIQRTEQGDSAMYLCASSTWTGTSLDTQYFGPGTRLTVL.

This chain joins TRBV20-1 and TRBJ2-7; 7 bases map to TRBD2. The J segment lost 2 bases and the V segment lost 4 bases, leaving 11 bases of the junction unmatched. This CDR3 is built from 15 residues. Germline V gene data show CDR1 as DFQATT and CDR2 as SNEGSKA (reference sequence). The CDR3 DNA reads TGCAGTGCTACAATTCATGGGCGGGGGACCTACGAGCAGTACTTC. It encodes CSATIHGRGTYEQYF.

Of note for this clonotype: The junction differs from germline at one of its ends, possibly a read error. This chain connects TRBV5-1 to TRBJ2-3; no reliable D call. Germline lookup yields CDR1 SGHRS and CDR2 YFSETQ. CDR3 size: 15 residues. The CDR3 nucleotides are TGCGCCAGCAGCCCCAGACTCGGTAGCACAGATACGCAATATTTT. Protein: CASSPRLGSTDTQYF.

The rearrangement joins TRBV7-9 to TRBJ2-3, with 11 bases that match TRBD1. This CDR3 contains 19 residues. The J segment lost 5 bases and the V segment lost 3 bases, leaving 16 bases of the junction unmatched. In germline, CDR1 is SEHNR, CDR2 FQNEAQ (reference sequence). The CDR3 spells CASSFPLTRDRGSLDTQYF. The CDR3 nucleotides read TGTGCCAGCAGCTTTCCCCTTACCCGGGACAGGGGGAGTCTAGATACGCAGTATTTT.

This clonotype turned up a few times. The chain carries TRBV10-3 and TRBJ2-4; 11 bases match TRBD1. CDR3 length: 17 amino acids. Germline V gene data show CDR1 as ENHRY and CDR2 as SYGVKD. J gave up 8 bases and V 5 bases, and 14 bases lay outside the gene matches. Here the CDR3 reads CAISRTGGLLAVDIQYF. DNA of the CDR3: TGTGCCATCAGTCGGACAGGGGGCCTGTTGGCCGTAGACATTCAGTACTTC.

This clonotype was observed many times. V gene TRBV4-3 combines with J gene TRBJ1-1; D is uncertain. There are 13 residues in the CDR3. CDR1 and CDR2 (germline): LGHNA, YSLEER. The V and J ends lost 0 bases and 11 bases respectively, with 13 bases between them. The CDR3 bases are TGCGCCAGCAGCCAAGATGAGAGTGGGGTGGCTTTCTTT. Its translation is CASSQDESGVAFF.

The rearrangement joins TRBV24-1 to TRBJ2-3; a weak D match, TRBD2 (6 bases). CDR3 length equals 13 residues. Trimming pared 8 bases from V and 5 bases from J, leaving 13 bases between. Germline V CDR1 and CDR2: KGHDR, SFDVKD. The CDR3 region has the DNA TGTGCCACCACGGAGGGCCATGAAGATACGCAGTATTTT. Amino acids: CATTEGHEDTQYF.

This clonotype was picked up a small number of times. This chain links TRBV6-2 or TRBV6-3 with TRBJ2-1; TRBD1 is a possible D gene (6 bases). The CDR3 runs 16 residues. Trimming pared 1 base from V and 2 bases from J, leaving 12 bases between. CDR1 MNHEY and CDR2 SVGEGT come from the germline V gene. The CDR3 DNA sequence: TGTGCCAGCAGTTACTTTGGCAGGGGAACCTACAATGAGCAGTTCTTC. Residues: CASSYFGRGTYNEQFF.

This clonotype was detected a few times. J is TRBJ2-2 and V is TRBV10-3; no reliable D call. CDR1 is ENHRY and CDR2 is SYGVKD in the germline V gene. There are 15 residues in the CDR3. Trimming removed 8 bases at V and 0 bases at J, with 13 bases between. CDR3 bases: TGTGCCATCCCCGACGGCCGGGCGAACACCGGGGAGCTGTTTTTT. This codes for CAIPDGRANTGELFF.

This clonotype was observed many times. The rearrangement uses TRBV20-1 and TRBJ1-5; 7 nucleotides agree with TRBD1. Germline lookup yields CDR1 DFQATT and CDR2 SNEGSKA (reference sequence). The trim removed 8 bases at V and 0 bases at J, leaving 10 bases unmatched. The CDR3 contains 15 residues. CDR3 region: CSHSKGTVSNQPQHF. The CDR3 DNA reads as TGCAGTCACAGTAAGGGGACAGTTAGCAATCAGCCCCAGCATTTT.

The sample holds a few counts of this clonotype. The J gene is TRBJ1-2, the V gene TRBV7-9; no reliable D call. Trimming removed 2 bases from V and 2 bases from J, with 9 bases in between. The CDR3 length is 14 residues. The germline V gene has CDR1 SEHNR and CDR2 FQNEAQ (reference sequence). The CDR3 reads CASSLNSANYGYTF. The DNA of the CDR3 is TGTGCCAGCAGCTTAAACAGCGCCAACTATGGCTACACCTTC.

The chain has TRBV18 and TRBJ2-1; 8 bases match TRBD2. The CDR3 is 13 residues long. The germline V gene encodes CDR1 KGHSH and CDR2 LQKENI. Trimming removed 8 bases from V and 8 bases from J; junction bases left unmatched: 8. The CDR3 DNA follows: TGTGCCAGCACGGCCCGAGCGGGAGATGAGCAGTTCTTC. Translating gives CASTARAGDEQFF. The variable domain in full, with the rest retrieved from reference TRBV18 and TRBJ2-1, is NAGVMQNPRHLVRRRGQEARLRCSPMKGHSHVYWYRQLPEEGLKFMVYLQKENIIDESGMPKERFSAEFPKEGPSILRIQQVVRGDSAAYFCASTARAGDEQFFGPGTRLTVL.

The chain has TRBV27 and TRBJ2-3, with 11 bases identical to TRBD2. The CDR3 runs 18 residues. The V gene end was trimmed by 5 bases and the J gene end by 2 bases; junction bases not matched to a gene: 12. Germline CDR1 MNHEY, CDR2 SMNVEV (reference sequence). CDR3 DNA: TGTGCCAGCAGTCCCATCCGACTAGCGGGGAGTACCACAGATACGCAGTATTTT. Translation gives CASSPIRLAGSTTDTQYF.

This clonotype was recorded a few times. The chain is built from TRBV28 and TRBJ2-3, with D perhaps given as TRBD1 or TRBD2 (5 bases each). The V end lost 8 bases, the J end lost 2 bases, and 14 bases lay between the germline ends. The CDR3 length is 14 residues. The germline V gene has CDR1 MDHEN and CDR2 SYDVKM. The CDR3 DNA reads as TGTGCCAGCGATGTTCCGGGGCCCACAGATACGCAGTATTTT. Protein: CASDVPGPTDTQYF.

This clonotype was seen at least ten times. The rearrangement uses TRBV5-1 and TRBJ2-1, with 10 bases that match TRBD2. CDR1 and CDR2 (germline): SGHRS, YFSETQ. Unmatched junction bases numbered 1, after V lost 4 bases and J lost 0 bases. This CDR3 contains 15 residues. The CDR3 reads CASSPSGSSYNEQFF. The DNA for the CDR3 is TGCGCCAGCAGCCCTAGCGGGAGCTCCTACAATGAGCAGTTCTTC.